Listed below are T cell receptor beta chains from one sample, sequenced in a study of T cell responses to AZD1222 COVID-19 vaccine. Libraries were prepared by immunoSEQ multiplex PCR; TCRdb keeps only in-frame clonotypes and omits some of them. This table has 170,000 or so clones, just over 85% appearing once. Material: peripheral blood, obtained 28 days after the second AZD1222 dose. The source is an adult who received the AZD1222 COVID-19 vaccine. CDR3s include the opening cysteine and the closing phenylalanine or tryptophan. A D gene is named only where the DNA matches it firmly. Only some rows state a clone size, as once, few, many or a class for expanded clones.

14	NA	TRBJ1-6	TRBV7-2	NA	TGTGCCAGCAGCTTAGCAGGGGGAGGTTCACCCCTCCACTTT	CASSLAGGGSPLHF
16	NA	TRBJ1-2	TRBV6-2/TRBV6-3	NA	TGTGCCAGCAGTCCCATAGACACCGGAGCGAGGTCTGGCTACACCTTC	CASSPIDTGARSGYTF
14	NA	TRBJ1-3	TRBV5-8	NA	TGTGCCAGCAGCTTGGGGGGGTCCGGAAACACCATATATTTT	CASSLGGSGNTIYF
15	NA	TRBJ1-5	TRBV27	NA	TGTGCCAGCAGTTCGACAGCGTATAGCAATCAGCCCCAGCATTTT	CASSSTAYSNQPQHF
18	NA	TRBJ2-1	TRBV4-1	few	TGCGCCAGCAGCCGCGTCGTACGGGGGGCCAGCTCCTACAATGAGCAGTTCTTC	CASSRVVRGASSYNEQFF
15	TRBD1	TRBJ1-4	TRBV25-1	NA	TGTGCCAGCAAACCTCGGACAGGGCAGGGCGAAAAACTGTTTTTT	CASKPRTGQGEKLFF
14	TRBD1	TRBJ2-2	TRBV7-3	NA	TGTGCCAGCAGCCCGGGACAGGGGGTCGGGGAGCTGTTTTTT	CASSPGQGVGELFF
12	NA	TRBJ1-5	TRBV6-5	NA	TGTGCCACTAAACAGAGGAATGAGGCCCAGCATTTT	CATKQRNEAQHF
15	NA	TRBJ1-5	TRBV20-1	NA	TGCAGTGCTAGTAATGGGGGGGTCCGGTGGCAGCCCCAGCATTTT	CSASNGGVRWQPQHF
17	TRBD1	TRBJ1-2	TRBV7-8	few	TGTGCCAGCAGCTTAGCGGCATGGGGAGGGGGCGGCGATGGCTACACCTTC	CASSLAAWGGGGDGYTF
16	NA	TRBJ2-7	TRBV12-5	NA	TGTGCTAGTGGTTTGGTACTAGGGTCGGATTCCTACGAGCAGTACTTC	CASGLVLGSDSYEQYF
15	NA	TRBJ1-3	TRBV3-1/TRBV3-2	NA	TGTGCCAGCAGCCCCTTATGGGGCTCTGGAAACACCATATATTTT	CASSPLWGSGNTIYF
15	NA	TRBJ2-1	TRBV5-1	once	TGCGCCAGCAGCTCCCGGGACGTAAGTTACAATGAGCAGTTCTTC	CASSSRDVSYNEQFF
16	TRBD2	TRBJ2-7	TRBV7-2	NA	TGTGCCAGCAGCTCTATCGGACTAGCGGTGACCTACGAGCAGTACTTC	CASSSIGLAVTYEQYF
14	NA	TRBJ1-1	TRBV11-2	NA	TGTGCCAGCGCCATTAGCGGGGGGAACACTGAAGCTTTCTTT	CASAISGGNTEAFF
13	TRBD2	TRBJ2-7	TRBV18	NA	TGTGCCAGCTCCCGGGACTATTCCTACGAGCAGTACTTC	CASSRDYSYEQYF
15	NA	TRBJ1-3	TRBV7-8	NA	TGTGCCAGCAGCCCGGCGAGTACCCCTGGAAACACCATATATTTT	CASSPASTPGNTIYF
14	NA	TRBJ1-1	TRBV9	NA	TGTGCCAGCAGCGACCAACTGCTGAACACTGAAGCTTTCTTT	CASSDQLLNTEAFF
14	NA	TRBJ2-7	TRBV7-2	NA	TGTGCCAGCAGCTTAGTCTCACAGTCCTACGAGCAGTACTTC	CASSLVSQSYEQYF
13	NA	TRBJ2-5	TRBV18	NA	TGTGCCAGCTCACCATCAGGGCGGGAGACCCAGTACTTC	CASSPSGRETQYF
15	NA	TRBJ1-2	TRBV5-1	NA	TGCGCCAGCAAATTTAATCCGGGAAGTAATTATGGCTACACCTTC	CASKFNPGSNYGYTF
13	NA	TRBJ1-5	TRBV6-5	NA	TGTGCCAGCAGTTACGACGGGAATCAGCCCCAGCATTTT	CASSYDGNQPQHF
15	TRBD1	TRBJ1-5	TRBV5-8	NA	TGTGCCAGCAGCTTGGTACAGGGGGCATTTCAGCCCCAGCATTTT	CASSLVQGAFQPQHF
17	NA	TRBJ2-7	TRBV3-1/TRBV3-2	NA	TGTGCCAGCAGCCAATTACCTCCGAACCAAGAATCGTACGAGCAGTACTTC	CASSQLPPNQESYEQYF
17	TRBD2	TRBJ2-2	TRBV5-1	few	TGCGCCAGCACCAGGGGTACCGGGGGGGCGAACACCGGGGAGCTGTTTTTT	CASTRGTGGANTGELFF
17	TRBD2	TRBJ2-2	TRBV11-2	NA	TGTGCCAGCAGCTTAAGCGGGGGGCTCGCGAACACCGGGGAGCTGTTTTTT	CASSLSGGLANTGELFF
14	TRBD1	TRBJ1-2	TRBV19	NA	TGTGCCAGCGACAGGGGAAGTACTAACTATGGCTACACCTTC	CASDRGSTNYGYTF
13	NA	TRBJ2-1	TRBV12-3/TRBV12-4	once	TGTGCCAGCACCAGACAAGGGTACAATGAGCAGTTCTTC	CASTRQGYNEQFF
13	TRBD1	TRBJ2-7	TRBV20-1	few	TGCAGTGCTAGTGGGACAGGGTACTACGAGCAGTACTTC	CSASGTGYYEQYF
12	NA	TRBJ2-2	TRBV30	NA	TGTGCCTGGAGTTCAGACACCGGGGAGCTGTTTTTT	CAWSSDTGELFF
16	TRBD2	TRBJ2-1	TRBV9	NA	TGTGCCAGCAGCGTAGCTAAGGGACTAGTTGTCGATGAGCAGTTCTTC	CASSVAKGLVVDEQFF
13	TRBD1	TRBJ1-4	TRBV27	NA	TGTGCCAGCAGTCCCACCTCCGAGGGGGCACTGTTTTTT	CASSPTSEGALFF
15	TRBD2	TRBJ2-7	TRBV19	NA	TGTGCCAGTAGTCCCCCGGGACTAGCATTGTACGAGCAGTACTTC	CASSPPGLALYEQYF
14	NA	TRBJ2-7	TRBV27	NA	TGTGCCGGTACAGATGACAGTCTCTCCTACGAGCAGTACTTC	CAGTDDSLSYEQYF
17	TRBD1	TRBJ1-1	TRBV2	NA	TGTGCCAGCAGTGCGGTCCCGGGACAGGGGCCGGGCACTGAAGCTTTCTTT	CASSAVPGQGPGTEAFF
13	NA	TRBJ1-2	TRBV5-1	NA	TGCGCCAGCAGCTTGGAAGGGGCGGGGGGCTACACCTTC	CASSLEGAGGYTF
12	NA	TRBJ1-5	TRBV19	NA	TGTGCCAGTAGTATAGATTGGCAGCCCCAGCATTTT	CASSIDWQPQHF
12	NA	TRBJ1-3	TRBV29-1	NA	TGCAGCGGGGGGGACTCTGGAAACACCATATATTTT	CSGGDSGNTIYF
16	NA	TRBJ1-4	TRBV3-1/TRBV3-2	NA	TGTGCCAGCAGCCAAGATTTAGGGGCCACTAATGAAAAACTGTTTTTT	CASSQDLGATNEKLFF
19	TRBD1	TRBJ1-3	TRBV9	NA	TGTGCCAGCAGCGTAGCTTTGATATCGGGACAGGGGGGCGGAAACACCATATATTTT	CASSVALISGQGGGNTIYF
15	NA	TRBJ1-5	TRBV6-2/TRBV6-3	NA	TGTGCCAGCAGCCTCCAGGGCTGGGGCAATCAGCCCCAGCATTTT	CASSLQGWGNQPQHF
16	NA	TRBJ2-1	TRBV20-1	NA	TGCAGTGCTAGTGAAATAGGGGATCGTGTAAGGAATGAGCAGTTCTTC	CSASEIGDRVRNEQFF
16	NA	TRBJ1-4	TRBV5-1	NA	TGCGCCAGCAGCTTGGAATCGAACAGGGATTATGAAAAACTGTTTTTT	CASSLESNRDYEKLFF
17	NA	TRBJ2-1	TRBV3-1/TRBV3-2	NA	TGTGCCAGCAGCCAAGATCGGAGCTTAGGCTCCTACAATGAGCAGTTCTTC	CASSQDRSLGSYNEQFF
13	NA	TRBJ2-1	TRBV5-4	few	TGTGCCAGCAGCACCGGACCCGACAATGAGCAGTTCTTC	CASSTGPDNEQFF
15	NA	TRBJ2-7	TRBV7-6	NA	TGTGCCAGCAGCTTAGGAGGGGAGTTATCCTACGAGCAGTACTTC	CASSLGGELSYEQYF